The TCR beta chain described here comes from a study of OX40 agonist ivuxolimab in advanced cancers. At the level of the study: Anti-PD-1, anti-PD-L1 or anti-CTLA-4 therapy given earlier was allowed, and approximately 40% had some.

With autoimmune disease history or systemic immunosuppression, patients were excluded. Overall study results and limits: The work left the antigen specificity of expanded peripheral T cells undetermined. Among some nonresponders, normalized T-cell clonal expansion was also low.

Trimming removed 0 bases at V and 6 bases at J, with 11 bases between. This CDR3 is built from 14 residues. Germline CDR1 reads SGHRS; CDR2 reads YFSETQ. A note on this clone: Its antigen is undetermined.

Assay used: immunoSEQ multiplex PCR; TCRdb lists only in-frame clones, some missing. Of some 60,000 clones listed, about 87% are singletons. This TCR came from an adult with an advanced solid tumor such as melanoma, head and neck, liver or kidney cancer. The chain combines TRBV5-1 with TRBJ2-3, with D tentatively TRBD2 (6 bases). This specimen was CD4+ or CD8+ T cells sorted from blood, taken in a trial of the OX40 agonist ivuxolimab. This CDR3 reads CASSLAGVRDTQYF. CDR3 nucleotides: TGCGCCAGCAGCTTGGCGGGGGTTCGGGATACGCAGTATTTT.